The 10 T cell receptor beta chains reported below all come from one sample, sequenced in a study of blood T cell repertoires in COVID-19. TCRdb keeps only in-frame clones here, not all; method: immunoSEQ multiplex PCR. The repertoire consists of about 160,000 clones, with roughly 79% occurring once and the leading ten covering roughly 20%. The sample taken for sequencing was peripheral blood. The receptor set was obtained from a woman older than 75 with acute or convalescent COVID-19.

The rearrangement joins TRBV28 to TRBJ1-1, with D unclear. Germline V lookup: CDR1 MDHEN, CDR2 SYDVKM. The CDR3 runs to 15 residues. V was clipped by 5 bases and J by 5 bases, with 18 bases between them. The CDR3 sequence is CASSVRVSVSTEAFF. As DNA, the CDR3 is TGTGCCAGCAGTGTCCGGGTCTCGGTGTCGACTGAAGCTTTCTTT. Drawing the rest from reference TRBV28 and TRBJ1-1, the complete variable domain is DVKVTQSSRYLVKRTGEKVFLECVQDMDHENMFWYRQDPGLGLRLIYFSYDVKMKEKGDIPEGYSVSREKKERFSLILESASTNQTSMYLCASSVRVSVSTEAFFGQGTRLTVV.

This chain links TRBV28 with TRBJ2-7, with 8 bases identical to TRBD2. The ends lost 1 base at V and 7 bases at J; junction bases unmatched: 12. The length of the CDR3 is 16 residues. Germline CDR1 MDHEN, CDR2 SYDVKM. CDR3: CASSLSHGRASGEQYF. In nucleotides, the CDR3 is TGTGCCAGCAGTTTATCGCACGGGAGGGCCTCGGGTGAGCAGTACTTC.

V gene TRBV5-8 combines with J gene TRBJ2-7; a weak D match, TRBD1 (6 bases). V was shortened by 2 bases and J by 0 bases, with 12 bases between the two germline ends. Germline V gene sequence: CDR1 SGHTS, CDR2 YDEGEE. The CDR3 sequence is 15 residues long. The CDR3 DNA follows: TGTGCCAGCAGCTTCCTACAGGGTTCCTCCTACGAGCAGTACTTC. Amino acids: CASSFLQGSSYEQYF. The entire variable domain, with the rest obtained from reference TRBV5-8 and TRBJ2-7, is as follows: EAGVTQSPTHLIKTRGQQATLRCSPISGHTSVYWYQQALGLGLQFLLWYDEGEERNRGNFPPRFSGRQFPNYSSELNVNALELEDSALYLCASSFLQGSSYEQYFGPGTRLTVT.

The chain couples TRBV2 to TRBJ1-1; no firm D call. CDR1 is SNHLY, CDR2 FYNNEI, per germline. V dropped 5 bases and J dropped 0 bases, with 10 bases sitting between them. This CDR3 spans 14 amino acids. The CDR3 DNA sequence: TGTGCCAGCAGTACGAGTTCCGTGAACACTGAAGCTTTCTTT. The encoded protein is CASSTSSVNTEAFF.

The chain recombines TRBV13 with TRBJ2-2, with D hard to call. The CDR3 consists of 15 residues. The germline gives CDR1 PRHDT, CDR2 FYEKMQ (reference sequence). V dropped 2 bases and J dropped 5 bases, with 12 bases sitting between them. CDR3 region: CASSLYGEGTGELFF. CDR3 sequence (DNA): TGTGCCAGCAGCTTATACGGAGAAGGAACCGGGGAGCTGTTTTTT.

Only a few counts were recorded for this clone. The chain employs TRBV10-3 and TRBJ2-7; D is possibly TRBD1 (7 bases). V lost 6 bases, J lost 2 bases, and 14 bases lay in between. The CDR3 runs 14 residues. CDR1 and CDR2 (germline): ENHRY, SYGVKD. The CDR3 DNA follows: TGTGCCATCAGGGGTTCAGGGGGGACCTACGAGCAGTACTTC. Its protein is CAIRGSGGTYEQYF.

This rearrangement joins TRBV19 to TRBJ2-3, with a tentative D call TRBD1 (5 bases). The germline V gene encodes CDR1 LNHDA and CDR2 SQIVND (reference sequence). The germline V and J ends were trimmed by 7 bases and 3 bases, with 17 bases remaining between them. The CDR3 extends over 15 amino acids. CDR3 sequence reads: CASTRQYRRTDTQYF. Written as DNA, the CDR3 is TGTGCCAGTACCCGTCAATACAGGAGAACAGATACGCAGTATTTT.

V gene TRBV6-6 combines with J gene TRBJ2-3, with D hard to call. Germline CDR1 and CDR2: MNHNY and SVGAGI (reference sequence). This CDR3 contains 14 residues. Trimming took off 10 bases at V and 2 bases at J, with 16 bases between the two ends. The CDR3 is CATSLGPLTDTQYF. Written as DNA, the CDR3 is TGTGCCACCTCGTTGGGCCCCCTCACAGATACGCAGTATTTT.

The chain has TRBV6-5 and TRBJ1-1; 7 bases are shared with TRBD1. Trimming at V came to 2 bases and at J to 1 base, leaving 1 base not matched to a gene. The CDR3 is 14 amino acids. CDR1 is MNHEY and CDR2 is SVGAGI in the germline V gene. Written as DNA, the CDR3 is TGTGCCAGCAGTTACAGGGGGCCGAACACTGAAGCTTTCTTT. Amino acids: CASSYRGPNTEAFF.

The V call is TRBV11-2, the J call TRBJ1-6, with 9 nucleotides matching TRBD1. J was trimmed by 7 bases and V by 6 bases; bases with no gene match: 10. The CDR3 contains 16 residues. Per germline, CDR1 SGHAT and CDR2 FQNNGV. CDR3 residues: CASRTTGGVRNSPLHF. Here the CDR3 DNA reads TGTGCCAGCAGGACTACAGGGGGCGTACGGAATTCACCCCTCCACTTT.